This T cell receptor beta chain derives from a study of blood T cell repertoires in COVID-19. CDR3 length: 16 residues. J was trimmed by 7 bases and V by 0 bases; bases with no gene match: 5. Germline CDR1 SEHNR, CDR2 FQNEAQ (reference sequence). This table comes from immunoSEQ multiplex PCR, and its TCRdb copy is limited to in-frame clones, with some not included. The sample lists about 220,000 clones, around 83% occurring once. Turning to this clone: The same CDR3 can be traced to other DNA sequences in this sample.

Sequenced input: peripheral blood. The receptor was derived from an older woman with COVID-19, enrolled during active disease. J is TRBJ2-2 and V is TRBV7-9, with 10 bases aligning to TRBD2. CDR3 sequence reads: CASSLALAGGLGELFF. The CDR3 nucleotides are TGTGCCAGCAGCTTAGCCTTAGCGGGAGGCCTCGGGGAGCTGTTTTTT.